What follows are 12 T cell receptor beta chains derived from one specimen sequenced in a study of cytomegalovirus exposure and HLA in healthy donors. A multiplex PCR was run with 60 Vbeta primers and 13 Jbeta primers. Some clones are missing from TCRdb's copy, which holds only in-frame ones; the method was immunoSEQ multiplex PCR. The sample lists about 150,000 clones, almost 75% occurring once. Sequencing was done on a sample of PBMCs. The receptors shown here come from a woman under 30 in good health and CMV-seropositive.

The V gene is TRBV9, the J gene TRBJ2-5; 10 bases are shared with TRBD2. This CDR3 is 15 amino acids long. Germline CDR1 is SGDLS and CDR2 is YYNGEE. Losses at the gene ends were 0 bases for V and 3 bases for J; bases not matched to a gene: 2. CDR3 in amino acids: CASSVAGTSEETQYF. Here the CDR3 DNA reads TGTGCCAGCAGCGTAGCTGGGACTAGCGAAGAGACCCAGTACTTC.

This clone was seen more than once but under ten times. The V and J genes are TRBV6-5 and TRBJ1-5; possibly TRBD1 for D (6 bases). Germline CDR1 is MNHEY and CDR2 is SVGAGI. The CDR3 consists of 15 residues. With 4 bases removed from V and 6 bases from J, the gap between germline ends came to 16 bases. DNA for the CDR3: TGTGCCAGCAGTTCTACAGGGTCGAGGGGTCAGCCCCAGCATTTT. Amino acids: CASSSTGSRGQPQHF.

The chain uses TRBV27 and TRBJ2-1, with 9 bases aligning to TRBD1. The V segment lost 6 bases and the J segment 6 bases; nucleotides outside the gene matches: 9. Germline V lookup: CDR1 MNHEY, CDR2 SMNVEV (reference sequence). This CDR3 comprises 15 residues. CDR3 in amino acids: CASRSGTGRPNEQFF. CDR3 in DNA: TGTGCCAGCAGATCCGGGACAGGGCGTCCCAATGAGCAGTTCTTC.

The DNA of the CDR3 is TGTGCCAGTAGTCTAACTCGCCTAGCGGGGGTCTCCACAGATACGCAGTATTTT. Translation: CASSLTRLAGVSTDTQYF. V gene TRBV19 combines with J gene TRBJ2-3; 10 nucleotides agree with TRBD2. The ends lost 5 bases at V and 2 bases at J; junction bases unmatched: 13. From germline, CDR1 is LNHDA and CDR2 SQIVND (reference sequence). The CDR3 spans 18 residues.

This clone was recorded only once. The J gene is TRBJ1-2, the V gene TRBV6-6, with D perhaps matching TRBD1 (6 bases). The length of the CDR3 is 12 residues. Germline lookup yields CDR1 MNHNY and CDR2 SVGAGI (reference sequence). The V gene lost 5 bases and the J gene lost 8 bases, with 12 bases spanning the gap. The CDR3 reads CASSRRGGGYTF. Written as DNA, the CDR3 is TGTGCCAGCAGTAGAAGGGGGGGAGGCTACACCTTC.

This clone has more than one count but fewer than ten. For the CDR3, the DNA is TGCGCCAGCAGCTTGGATCCCAGTTTCGGACTAGCGGGGTCGGGTAGGGGAGAGACCCAGTACTTC. Translation gives CASSLDPSFGLAGSGRGETQYF. The chain couples TRBV5-1 to TRBJ2-5; 12 nucleotides agree with TRBD2. Trimming took 0 bases from V and 4 from J; bases not matched to a gene: 22. Germline CDR1 reads SGHRS; CDR2 reads YFSETQ. The CDR3 runs 22 residues.

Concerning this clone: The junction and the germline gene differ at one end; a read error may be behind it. CDR3: CASSLDRGKRYEQYF. The CDR3, as DNA: TGTGCCAGCAGTTTAGACAGGGGTAAAAGATACGAGCAGTACTTC. The V gene is TRBV7-2, the J gene TRBJ2-7, with 8 bases lining up with TRBD1. Looked up from germline, CDR1 is SGHTA and CDR2 is FQGNSA. The CDR3 loop spans 15 amino acids.

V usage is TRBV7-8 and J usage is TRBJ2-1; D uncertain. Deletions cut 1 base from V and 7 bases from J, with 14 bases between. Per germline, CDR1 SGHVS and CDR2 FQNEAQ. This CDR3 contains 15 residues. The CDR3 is CASSLEVGRDNEQFF. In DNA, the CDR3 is TGTGCCAGCAGCTTAGAGGTGGGCAGAGATAATGAGCAGTTCTTC.

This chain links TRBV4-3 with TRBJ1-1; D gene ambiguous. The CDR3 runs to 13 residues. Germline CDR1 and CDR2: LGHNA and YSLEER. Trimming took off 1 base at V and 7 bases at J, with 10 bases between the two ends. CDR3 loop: CASSQVLQLEAFF. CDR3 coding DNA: TGCGCCAGCAGCCAAGTCTTACAGCTTGAAGCTTTCTTT.

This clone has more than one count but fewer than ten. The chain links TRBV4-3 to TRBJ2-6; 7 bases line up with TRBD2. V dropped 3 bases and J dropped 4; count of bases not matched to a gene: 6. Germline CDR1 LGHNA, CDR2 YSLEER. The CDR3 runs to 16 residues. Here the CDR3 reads CASSHIREGGANVLTF. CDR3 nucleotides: TGCGCCAGCAGCCACATAAGGGAGGGAGGGGCCAACGTCCTGACTTTC.

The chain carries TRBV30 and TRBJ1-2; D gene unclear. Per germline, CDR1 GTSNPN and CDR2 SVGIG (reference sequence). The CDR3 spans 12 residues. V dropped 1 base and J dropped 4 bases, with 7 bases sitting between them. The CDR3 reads CAWSGPFYGYTF. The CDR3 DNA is TGTGCCTGGAGTGGTCCGTTCTATGGCTACACCTTC.

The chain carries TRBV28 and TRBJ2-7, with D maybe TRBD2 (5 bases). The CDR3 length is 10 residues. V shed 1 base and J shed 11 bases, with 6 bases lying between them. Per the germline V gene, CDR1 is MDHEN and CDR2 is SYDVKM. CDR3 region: CASSLFGEYF. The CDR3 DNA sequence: TGTGCCAGCAGTTTATTCGGGGAGTACTTC. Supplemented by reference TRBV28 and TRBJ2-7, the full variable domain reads DVKVTQSSRYLVKRTGEKVFLECVQDMDHENMFWYRQDPGLGLRLIYFSYDVKMKEKGDIPEGYSVSREKKERFSLILESASTNQTSMYLCASSLFGEYFGPGTRLTVT.